Each of the 2 T cell receptor beta chains below was sequenced from the same sample in a study of shared clonotypes between healthy human individuals. The protocol was immunoSEQ multiplex PCR, while the TCRdb copy is restricted to in-frame clones and leaves out a portion. The sample lists 980,000 or so clones, about 80% occurring once. The sequenced material came from memory CD4+ T cells sorted from blood. Subset meaning: CD45RA-negative fraction. The receptor source for this set is a young man in good health.

The genes are TRBV19 and TRBJ1-2; D is unresolved. In germline, CDR1 is LNHDA, CDR2 SQIVND (reference sequence). The CDR3 runs 15 residues. V lost 5 bases and J lost 5, with 18 bases in between. The CDR3 region has the DNA TGTGCCAGTAGTCCCCCCGGCGGGAACAGTTATGGCTACACCTTC. Translation gives CASSPPGGNSYGYTF.

This clone has just one count. This sequence joins TRBV5-4 and TRBJ1-2; D remains unclear. The CDR3 extends over 13 amino acids. Germline V CDR1 and CDR2: SGHNT, YYREEE (reference sequence). Deletions cut 2 bases from V and 0 bases from J, with 5 bases between. The CDR3 reads CASSFDANYGYTF. The CDR3 nucleotides read TGTGCCAGCAGCTTTGACGCTAACTATGGCTACACCTTC.